This TCR beta chain appears in the sequencing data of a study of blood T cell repertoires in COVID-19. Across the study: Donors in the United States, Italy and Spain gave samples during acute or convalescent COVID-19.

The method was immunoSEQ multiplex PCR; TCRdb's version includes in-frame clones alone and lacks a portion of them. Of 200,000 to 250,000 clones listed, around 89% were seen once; the top ten hold approximately 2.7%. Study members were between about 18 and 95 years old and lived in 24 US regions. This TCR came from a woman between 25 and 40 years old who had recovered from COVID-19. The specimen was PBMCs or T cells enriched from blood (not recorded which).

Here the CDR3 DNA reads TGTGCCAGCAGTTACCGGACTAAGATCAATGAGCAGTTCTTC. It encodes CASSYRTKINEQFF. This sequence joins TRBV6-5 and TRBJ2-1; D is possibly TRBD2 (6 bases). This CDR3 contains 14 residues. Germline V lookup: CDR1 MNHEY, CDR2 SVGAGI. The V and J ends lost 2 bases and 6 bases respectively, with 11 bases between them.